Listed below are T cell receptor beta chains from one sample, sequenced in a study of blood T cell repertoires in COVID-19. TCRdb's copy holds only in-frame clones and misses some; the assay was immunoSEQ multiplex PCR. The table includes roughly 380,000 clones, roughly four fifths detected once. The sample comprised peripheral blood. These receptors all come from a human donor with acute or convalescent COVID-19. The donor label of this sample is uncertain. Each CDR3 is given with its conserved first and last residue. A D gene is named only where the DNA matches it firmly. The size field is filled for only some rows; it gives once, few, many or a size class.

TRBV6-2/TRBV6-3	-	TRBJ1-6	-	TGTGCCAGCAGTCGGTATAAGGCGGGGGGAGAGCCCTCGGCCCTCCACTTT	CASSRYKAGGEPSALHF
TRBV21-1	-	TRBJ1-3	-	TGTGCCAGCAGCAACCAGGACTGTCCCTCTGGAAACACCATATATTTT	CASSNQDCPSGNTIYF
TRBV7-7	TRBD1	TRBJ2-7	-	TGTGCCAGCAGTTCTCCAATCCGGACAGGGCGGAACGAGCAGTACTTC	CASSSPIRTGRNEQYF
TRBV11-2	TRBD1	TRBJ1-1	once	TGTGCCAGCAGCCCGGACAGGTGGGGGGCTGAAGCTTTCTTT	CASSPDRWGAEAFF
TRBV18	TRBD2	TRBJ2-7	-	TGTGCCAGCTCAAAAGGGCGGGAGCCTTCCTACGAGCAGTACTTC	CASSKGREPSYEQYF
TRBV4-1	-	TRBJ1-2	-	TGCGCCAGCAGCCGCTCCGGGACATGGGAAGGCTACACCTTC	CASSRSGTWEGYTF
TRBV19	-	TRBJ1-5	-	TGTGCCAGTAGTGTTCGCGAGGGGCCCCAGCATTTT	CASSVREGPQHF
TRBV30	TRBD2	TRBJ2-3	few	TGTGCCTGGAGTAGGGGACTAGCGGGTGCTAGCACAGATACGCAGTATTTT	CAWSRGLAGASTDTQYF
TRBV4-1	-	TRBJ1-1	-	TGCGCCAGCAGCCAAGCGTGGGGGGACGTTGGGGGCACTGAAGCTTTCTTT	CASSQAWGDVGGTEAFF
TRBV5-6	TRBD1	TRBJ1-2	once	TGTGCCAGCAGCTTCAGGGGGCCGGGTGGCTACACCTTC	CASSFRGPGGYTF
TRBV15	-	TRBJ1-6	-	TGTGCCACCAGCAGGGACAGCCATAATTCACCCCTCCACTTT	CATSRDSHNSPLHF
TRBV5-6	TRBD1	TRBJ1-6	-	TGTGCCAGCAGCTTCGGACAGGTGGGTCTGGGACCCCTCCACTTT	CASSFGQVGLGPLHF
TRBV18	-	TRBJ2-3	-	TGTGCCAGCTCACCAACTATCGCTAGCACAGATACGCAGTATTTT	CASSPTIASTDTQYF
TRBV18	TRBD1	TRBJ1-1	-	TGTGCCAGCTCGCGAACAGGGGAAGCGGCAGCTTTCTTT	CASSRTGEAAAFF
TRBV6-1	-	TRBJ1-3	-	TGTGCCAGCAGTGAAGTCCTTTACTCTGGAAACACCATATATTTT	CASSEVLYSGNTIYF
TRBV27	-	TRBJ1-6	-	TGTGCCAGCAGAGAGGACCGCGCGGGGTCTAATTCACCCCTCCACTTT	CASREDRAGSNSPLHF
TRBV6-5	TRBD1	TRBJ2-5	-	TGTGCCAGCAGTCCGCCGGGACAGGGTGAGACCCAGTACTTC	CASSPPGQGETQYF
TRBV7-6	-	TRBJ1-1	few	TGTGCCAGCAGCTTTCGTCCAGGGGTGAACACTGAAGCTTTCTTT	CASSFRPGVNTEAFF
TRBV28	-	TRBJ1-1	-	TGTGCCAGTCAACTCAACACTGAAGCTTTCTTT	CASQLNTEAFF
TRBV7-6	TRBD2	TRBJ2-1	-	TGTGCCAGCAGCCCAGCCCTAGCGGGAGGAGAAGGGTCCTACAATGAGCAGTTCTTC	CASSPALAGGEGSYNEQFF
TRBV6-1	TRBD1	TRBJ1-5	-	TGTGCCAGCAGTCAAGGACAGGGCAATCAGCCCCAGCATTTT	CASSQGQGNQPQHF
TRBV28	TRBD1	TRBJ1-3	few	TGTGCCAGCACCCTCCGACAGGGGGGAAACACCATATATTTT	CASTLRQGGNTIYF
TRBV28	-	TRBJ1-2	-	TGTGCCAGCAGTTTATGGCGGCAGGGTCCCTATGGCTACACCTTC	CASSLWRQGPYGYTF
TRBV11-3	TRBD2	TRBJ2-3	-	TGTGCCAGCAGCTTAGGGAAACTAGCGGGAGGCGCAGATACGCAGTATTTT	CASSLGKLAGGADTQYF
TRBV5-8	-	TRBJ2-3	-	TGTGCCAGCAGCCTGACCGGGACATCGAGCACAGATACGCAGTATTTT	CASSLTGTSSTDTQYF
TRBV19	-	TRBJ1-2	-	TGTGCCAGTAGTATAGCGGGCAGGGGCCCGTTTAACTATGGCTACACCTTC	CASSIAGRGPFNYGYTF
TRBV30	TRBD1	TRBJ1-1	once	TGTGCCTGGCAGACAGGGCCGAACACTGAAGCTTTCTTT	CAWQTGPNTEAFF
TRBV18	TRBD1	TRBJ1-5	-	TGTGCCAGCTCAGCGGGTGAGACCGGGACAGGCAATCAGCCCCAGCATTTT	CASSAGETGTGNQPQHF
TRBV28	-	TRBJ1-3	-	TGTGCCAGCAGCGCCCCGGGGGTCTCTGGAAACACCATATATTTT	CASSAPGVSGNTIYF
TRBV5-1	TRBD1	TRBJ2-1	-	TGCGCCAGCAGCCAGGACAGGGGTGGCCCACGAATGAACAATGAGCAGTTCTTC	CASSQDRGGPRMNNEQFF